These 11 T cell receptor beta chains were all obtained from the same sample, sequenced in a study of blood T cell repertoires in COVID-19. Method: immunoSEQ multiplex PCR; TCRdb's copy keeps in-frame clones and lacks some. The data show a few hundred thousand clones, 80% to 90% seen once. Sequenced material: peripheral blood. These receptors all come from an elderly woman with active or convalescent COVID-19.

The rearrangement uses TRBV5-5 and TRBJ2-5, with TRBD1 as a possible D gene (6 bases). This CDR3 contains 16 residues. V shed 5 bases and J shed 0 bases, with 17 bases lying between them. CDR1 SGHKS and CDR2 YYEKEE come from the germline V gene (reference sequence). CDR3 sequence (DNA): TGTGCCAGCAGTCAAGAACAGGGTGTCAACCAAGAGACCCAGTACTTC. As protein: CASSQEQGVNQETQYF.

The chain joins TRBV6-2 or TRBV6-3 to TRBJ1-5; 7 nucleotides agree with TRBD1. The trim removed 2 bases at V and 3 bases at J, leaving 10 bases unmatched. Germline V gene lookup returns CDR1 MNHEY and CDR2 SVGEGT. The CDR3 loop spans 17 amino acids. The CDR3 is CASSYGGQAQFNQPQHF. DNA of the CDR3: TGTGCCAGCAGTTACGGAGGACAGGCGCAATTCAATCAGCCCCAGCATTTT.

The V call is TRBV4-1, the J call TRBJ2-7, with D perhaps matching TRBD2 (6 bases). The germline gives CDR1 MGHRA, CDR2 YSYEKL. This CDR3 spans 13 amino acids. V was pared by 1 base and J by 6 bases, with 10 bases between. CDR3 sequence: CASSQVGLSEQYF. CDR3 nucleotide sequence: TGCGCCAGCAGCCAAGTAGGACTATCCGAGCAGTACTTC.

There are a few counts of this clone. V is TRBV4-2 and J is TRBJ1-2; TRBD1 is a possible D gene (6 bases). Germline V gene data show CDR1 as LGHNA and CDR2 as YNFKEQ. This CDR3 comprises 15 residues. Trimming cost V 3 bases and J 0 bases, with 11 bases left between them. In nucleotides, the CDR3 is TGTGCCAGCAGCCAGACGGACAGAGCTAACTATGGCTACACCTTC. It yields the protein CASSQTDRANYGYTF.

The rearrangement links TRBV18 to TRBJ1-2; D gene unclear. This CDR3 has 14 residues. Trimming pared 2 bases from V and 3 bases from J, leaving 10 bases between. Germline values: CDR1 KGHSH, CDR2 LQKENI. CDR3 sequence reads: CASSPSPDYYGYTF. In nucleotides, the CDR3 is TGTGCCAGCTCACCATCCCCAGACTACTATGGCTACACCTTC.

This clone has just one count. The chain uses TRBV6-1 and TRBJ1-4, with 11 bases fitting TRBD1. Trimming at V came to 1 base and at J to 5 bases, leaving 6 bases not matched to a gene. CDR3 length: 17 residues. CDR1 is MNHNS and CDR2 is SASEGT in the germline V gene. CDR3 nucleotide sequence: TGTGCCAGCAGTGAAGTCCCGGGACAGGGGGGGAATGAAAAACTGTTTTTT. Its protein product is CASSEVPGQGGNEKLFF.

The V and J genes are TRBV3-1 (or the pseudogene TRBV3-2) and TRBJ1-1, with a possible D match to TRBD1 (5 bases). The CDR3 is made up of 13 amino acids. Germline CDR1 and CDR2: LGHDT and YNNKEL (reference sequence). The V end lost 8 bases, the J end lost 7 bases, and 17 bases lay between the germline ends. CDR3 region: CASRRLGTYEAFF. The DNA of the CDR3 is TGTGCCAGCCGACGTCTCGGGACTTATGAAGCTTTCTTT.

CDR3 DNA: TGTGCCAGCACCCATCTGTCTGGAGGAAATGGGAATGAGCAGTTCTTC. This gives the protein CASTHLSGGNGNEQFF. This chain connects TRBV11-2 to TRBJ2-1; perhaps TRBD2 as D (5 bases). V dropped 7 bases and J dropped 7 bases, with 23 bases sitting between them. The CDR3 runs 16 residues. In germline, CDR1 is SGHAT, CDR2 FQNNGV.

V gene TRBV5-1 combines with J gene TRBJ1-6; D not resolved. V was pared by 5 bases and J by 6 bases, with 9 bases between. In germline, CDR1 is SGHRS, CDR2 YFSETQ. This CDR3 has 13 amino acids. The CDR3 DNA is TGCGCCAGCAGGGAGGACTTTAATTCACCCCTCCACTTT. Its protein product is CASREDFNSPLHF.

The genes are TRBV28 and TRBJ1-5; D is uncertain. The V end was cut by 7 bases, the J end by 0 bases, with 13 bases between. CDR3 length equals 15 residues. CDR1 MDHEN and CDR2 SYDVKM come from the germline V gene. The CDR3 nucleotides read TGTGCCAGCAAGACACGCCTCGGTAGCAATCAGCCCCAGCATTTT. Protein product: CASKTRLGSNQPQHF.

The chain is built from TRBV7-3 and TRBJ1-2, with 7 bases fitting TRBD1. The CDR3 is 16 amino acids. V shed 8 bases, J shed 6 bases, and the junction held 18 bases outside the gene matches. Germline CDR1 and CDR2: SGHTA and FQGTGA. In nucleotides, the CDR3 is TGTGCCAGCCCTATTATCAAACCACAGGGGAAGCATGGCTACACCTTC. As protein: CASPIIKPQGKHGYTF.